This T cell receptor (beta chain) was found in a study of Graves' ophthalmopathy and Graves' hyperthyroidism. This clonotype appeared many times. Its antigen is not known. Amplification targeted the TCR beta CDR3 regions, with RNA transcripts as the source material. Second-round multiplex PCR came after first-round RT-PCR with HTBI primers. TCRdb passed the multiplex PCR reads through MiXCR, listing each CDR3 protein once. The sample consists of about 620,000 distinct CDR3 sequences, roughly 20% of them appearing once. General observations from the study: Blood also carried most expanded thyroid clonotypes exceeding 0.001 frequency.

The CDR3 length is 14 residues. Germline lookup yields CDR1 SGHTA and CDR2 FQGNSA. Trimming pared 5 bases from V and 1 base from J, leaving 8 bases between. The receptor's source is a young woman with stable Graves' hyperthyroidism. Some clones in this sample may be carry-over from other donors' samples. The sequenced sample was peripheral blood. The rearrangement joins TRBV7-2 to TRBJ2-2, with no clear D. As DNA, the CDR3 is TGTGCCAGCAGCCCGAACAGGAACACCGGGGAGCTGTTTTTT. The encoded protein is CASSPNRNTGELFF.